This TCR beta chain was identified in a study of beta chain features in type 1 diabetes. Every isolated RNA sample was fully reverse transcribed, so sequencing captured expressed TCRB transcripts. The protocol was immunoSEQ multiplex PCR, while the TCRdb copy is restricted to in-frame clones and leaves out a portion. The repertoire consists of some 250,000 clones, with about 15% occurring once and the leading ten covering roughly 0.019%. With regard to this clone: The antigen is not known. The same CDR3 also results from other DNA sequences found in this sample.

General study points: With patients and controls alike, PCR might favor shorter templates to an equal degree. There was a moderate but significant shortening of TCRB CDR3s in all four CD4+ subsets of Type 1 diabetes patients.

Germline CDR1 and CDR2: KGHSH and LQKENI. The CDR3 spans 13 residues. V shed 5 bases and J shed 2 bases, with 9 bases lying between them. The material sequenced was naive CD4+ T cells from blood. The chain carries TRBV18 and TRBJ1-1, with a possible D match to TRBD1 (5 bases). This clonotype was sampled from a man aged 25-45 years with type 1 diabetes. CDR3: CASSGDRNTEAFF. The CDR3, as DNA: TGTGCCAGCTCAGGAGACAGAAACACTGAAGCTTTCTTT. Supplemented by reference TRBV18 and TRBJ1-1, the full variable domain reads NAGVMQNPRHLVRRRGQEARLRCSPMKGHSHVYWYRQLPEEGLKFMVYLQKENIIDESGMPKERFSAEFPKEGPSILRIQQVVRGDSAAYFCASSGDRNTEAFFGQGTRLTVV.